This TCR beta chain was recovered during a study of cytomegalovirus exposure and HLA in healthy donors. PCR amplification relied on 60 Vbeta primers (plus 13 Jbeta primers). The protocol was immunoSEQ multiplex PCR, while the TCRdb copy is restricted to in-frame clones and leaves out a portion. Among around 150,000 clones, over 70% were seen once, and the ten largest hold approximately 1.6%. The germline CDR1 and CDR2 sequences are MNHEY and SVGAGI. The CDR3 sequence is 12 residues long. The V end lost 6 bases, the J end lost 5 bases, and 11 bases lay between the germline ends. The source is a woman aged 35 to 49 in good health and CMV-seronegative. The chain recombines TRBV6-5 with TRBJ2-7; D perhaps matches TRBD1 (5 bases). Sequenced: PBMCs. The CDR3, as DNA: TGTGCCAGCAGAGCAGGGTACCACGAGCAGTACTTC. Its protein is CASRAGYHEQYF.